This is a list of T cell receptor beta chains from one sample in a study of blood T cell repertoires in COVID-19. Measured with immunoSEQ multiplex PCR; TCRdb has only the in-frame clones, and not every one. The sample records some 150,000 clones, about nine tenths being singletons. The sequenced material came from peripheral blood. The source is a woman aged 55-70 years with active or convalescent COVID-19. The CDR3 runs from the conserved cysteine through the conserved F or W. Each record gives: D gene, clone size, J gene, V gene, CDR3 protein, CDR3 DNA. The D gene is left open where the match is weak. Clone size is stated in some rows and not others, as once, few, many or a class when expanded.

D gene: .; clone size: .; J gene: TRBJ1-5; V gene: TRBV19; CDR3 protein: CASSIASYSNQPQHF; CDR3 DNA: TGTGCCAGTAGTATAGCTTCTTATAGCAATCAGCCCCAGCATTTT
D gene: .; clone size: .; J gene: TRBJ2-1; V gene: TRBV7-2; CDR3 protein: CASSLGWTQNNEQFF; CDR3 DNA: TGTGCCAGCAGCTTAGGCTGGACTCAGAACAATGAGCAGTTCTTC
D gene: .; clone size: .; J gene: TRBJ2-3; V gene: TRBV19; CDR3 protein: CASSEQGGGRGDTQYF; CDR3 DNA: TGTGCCAGTAGTGAGCAAGGGGGGGGCCGTGGAGATACGCAGTATTTT
D gene: .; clone size: .; J gene: TRBJ2-7; V gene: TRBV7-9; CDR3 protein: CASSPGQGSGQYF; CDR3 DNA: TGTGCCAGCAGCCCCGGGCAGGGTTCCGGGCAGTACTTC
D gene: .; clone size: once; J gene: TRBJ2-3; V gene: TRBV5-1; CDR3 protein: CASSTGAGGSWADTQYF; CDR3 DNA: TGCGCCAGCAGTACCGGGGCCGGGGGTAGTTGGGCAGATACGCAGTATTTT
D gene: TRBD1; clone size: .; J gene: TRBJ2-1; V gene: TRBV27; CDR3 protein: CASSPTPTGAGQFF; CDR3 DNA: TGTGCCAGCAGTCCCACACCAACAGGGGCCGGGCAGTTCTTC
D gene: TRBD2; clone size: .; J gene: TRBJ2-7; V gene: TRBV7-2; CDR3 protein: CASSLTSSGQYEQYF; CDR3 DNA: TGTGCCAGCAGCTTAACGTCTAGCGGACAATACGAGCAGTACTTC
D gene: TRBD2; clone size: .; J gene: TRBJ2-7; V gene: TRBV2; CDR3 protein: CASSGLAGDEQYF; CDR3 DNA: TGTGCCAGCAGCGGACTAGCGGGGGACGAGCAGTACTTC
D gene: TRBD1; clone size: few; J gene: TRBJ1-2; V gene: TRBV3-1/TRBV3-2; CDR3 protein: CASSRKQGYGYTF; CDR3 DNA: TGTGCCAGCAGCCGGAAACAGGGGTATGGCTACACCTTC
D gene: TRBD2; clone size: .; J gene: TRBJ2-1; V gene: TRBV5-4; CDR3 protein: CASSQGLAGADEQFF; CDR3 DNA: TGTGCCAGCAGCCAAGGACTAGCGGGGGCTGATGAGCAGTTCTTC
D gene: .; clone size: once; J gene: TRBJ2-7; V gene: TRBV3-1/TRBV3-2; CDR3 protein: CASSQDSRGPYEQYF; CDR3 DNA: TGTGCCAGCAGCCAAGATTCCAGGGGTCCCTACGAGCAGTACTTC
D gene: TRBD2; clone size: .; J gene: TRBJ2-1; V gene: TRBV10-3; CDR3 protein: CAISVLAGGQAGEQFF; CDR3 DNA: TGTGCCATCAGTGTACTAGCGGGGGGGCAGGCAGGTGAGCAGTTCTTC
D gene: .; clone size: .; J gene: TRBJ1-1; V gene: TRBV5-1; CDR3 protein: CASSPVQGLEAEAFF; CDR3 DNA: TGCGCCAGCAGCCCAGTACAGGGTCTGGAAGCTGAAGCTTTCTTT
D gene: .; clone size: .; J gene: TRBJ1-5; V gene: TRBV6-2/TRBV6-3; CDR3 protein: CASSHAPGGGNQPQHF; CDR3 DNA: TGTGCCAGCAGCCACGCCCCGGGGGGTGGCAATCAGCCCCAGCATTTT
D gene: .; clone size: .; J gene: TRBJ2-7; V gene: TRBV5-1; CDR3 protein: CASSTDSGTAARYF; CDR3 DNA: TGCGCCAGCAGCACGGACTCCGGGACTGCTGCAAGGTACTTC
D gene: TRBD2; clone size: .; J gene: TRBJ2-7; V gene: TRBV12-3/TRBV12-4; CDR3 protein: CASSSGGRYEQYF; CDR3 DNA: TGTGCCAGCAGTAGCGGGGGCCGCTACGAGCAGTACTTC
D gene: TRBD2; clone size: .; J gene: TRBJ2-3; V gene: TRBV7-2; CDR3 protein: CASSLPESGGPTDTQYF; CDR3 DNA: TGTGCCAGCAGCTTGCCGGAGAGCGGGGGCCCCACAGATACGCAGTATTTT
D gene: .; clone size: .; J gene: TRBJ1-1; V gene: TRBV5-1; CDR3 protein: CASSPVGGGFLEAFF; CDR3 DNA: TGCGCCAGCAGCCCTGTCGGGGGTGGGTTTCTCGAAGCTTTCTTT
D gene: .; clone size: .; J gene: TRBJ1-1; V gene: TRBV7-2; CDR3 protein: CASSFTTGNTEAFF; CDR3 DNA: TGTGCCAGCAGCTTTACGACAGGGAACACTGAAGCTTTCTTT
D gene: .; clone size: once; J gene: TRBJ1-4; V gene: TRBV6-5; CDR3 protein: CASSQTTGYNEKLFF; CDR3 DNA: TGTGCCAGCAGTCAAACGACAGGATATAATGAAAAACTGTTTTTT
D gene: .; clone size: .; J gene: TRBJ1-2; V gene: TRBV12-3/TRBV12-4; CDR3 protein: CASSLTGYGYTF; CDR3 DNA: TGTGCCAGCAGTTTGACCGGGTATGGCTACACCTTC
D gene: TRBD1; clone size: .; J gene: TRBJ2-6; V gene: TRBV9; CDR3 protein: CASSERGQGQAGANVLTF; CDR3 DNA: TGTGCCAGCAGCGAGCGGGGACAGGGGCAAGCTGGGGCCAACGTCCTGACTTTC
D gene: .; clone size: .; J gene: TRBJ2-2; V gene: TRBV7-9; CDR3 protein: CASSFGTSNTGELFF; CDR3 DNA: TGTGCCAGCAGCTTTGGGACATCTAACACCGGGGAGCTGTTTTTT
D gene: .; clone size: .; J gene: TRBJ2-5; V gene: TRBV27; CDR3 protein: CASSLGDIQYF; CDR3 DNA: TGTGCCAGCAGTCTGGGGGACATCCAGTACTTC
D gene: TRBD1; clone size: few; J gene: TRBJ1-2; V gene: TRBV29-1; CDR3 protein: CSVKTGDYGYTF; CDR3 DNA: TGCAGCGTAAAAACAGGGGACTATGGCTACACCTTC
D gene: .; clone size: .; J gene: TRBJ2-5; V gene: TRBV4-3; CDR3 protein: CASSQDDLWRQVGCWETQYF; CDR3 DNA: TGCGCCAGCAGCCAAGATGATCTGTGGAGGCAGGTGGGTTGTTGGGAGACCCAGTACTTC
D gene: .; clone size: .; J gene: TRBJ1-4; V gene: TRBV5-1; CDR3 protein: CASSLMGAQEKLFF; CDR3 DNA: TGCGCCAGCAGCTTGATGGGGGCGCAGGAAAAACTGTTTTTT
D gene: TRBD2; clone size: .; J gene: TRBJ2-3; V gene: TRBV11-2; CDR3 protein: CASSLNSGGATDTQYF; CDR3 DNA: TGTGCCAGCAGCCTCAATAGCGGGGGGGCCACAGATACGCAGTATTTT
D gene: TRBD2; clone size: .; J gene: TRBJ2-1; V gene: TRBV27; CDR3 protein: CASSLEVAGVPSYNEQFF; CDR3 DNA: TGTGCCAGCAGTCTCGAGGTAGCGGGGGTCCCCTCCTACAATGAGCAGTTCTTC
D gene: TRBD1; clone size: .; J gene: TRBJ2-4; V gene: TRBV7-2; CDR3 protein: CASSTGQGENIQYF; CDR3 DNA: TGTGCCAGCAGCACCGGACAGGGGGAAAACATTCAGTACTTC
D gene: .; clone size: .; J gene: TRBJ2-2; V gene: TRBV7-8; CDR3 protein: CASSLGTGQNTGELFF; CDR3 DNA: TGTGCCAGCAGCTTAGGAACAGGTCAGAATACCGGGGAGCTGTTTTTT
D gene: .; clone size: .; J gene: TRBJ2-4; V gene: TRBV19; CDR3 protein: CASSTERQALAKNIQYF; CDR3 DNA: TGTGCCAGTAGTACAGAACGACAGGCCCTAGCCAAAAACATTCAGTACTTC
D gene: TRBD2; clone size: .; J gene: TRBJ2-1; V gene: TRBV20-1; CDR3 protein: CSASSGGANEQFF; CDR3 DNA: TGCAGTGCTAGTAGCGGGGGGGCCAATGAGCAGTTCTTC
D gene: .; clone size: .; J gene: TRBJ2-5; V gene: TRBV2; CDR3 protein: CAGSSGNGETQYF; CDR3 DNA: TGTGCCGGCTCATCAGGGAATGGAGAGACCCAGTACTTC
D gene: TRBD2; clone size: .; J gene: TRBJ2-7; V gene: TRBV4-3; CDR3 protein: CASSQRGGSYEQYF; CDR3 DNA: TGCGCCAGCAGCCAACGCGGGGGGTCCTACGAGCAGTACTTC
D gene: .; clone size: .; J gene: TRBJ2-7; V gene: TRBV28; CDR3 protein: CASSTTGLTSYEQYF; CDR3 DNA: TGTGCCAGCAGTACGACGGGACTGACTTCCTACGAGCAGTACTTC
D gene: TRBD1; clone size: .; J gene: TRBJ1-2; V gene: TRBV4-1; CDR3 protein: CASSHPPGQGLGYTF; CDR3 DNA: TGCGCCAGCAGCCACCCCCCGGGACAGGGGCTAGGCTACACCTTC
D gene: TRBD1; clone size: .; J gene: TRBJ1-4; V gene: TRBV7-3; CDR3 protein: CASSRAGTVDYEKLFF; CDR3 DNA: TGTGCCAGCAGCCGAGCCGGGACAGTTGATTATGAAAAACTGTTTTTT
D gene: .; clone size: .; J gene: TRBJ2-5; V gene: TRBV5-6; CDR3 protein: CASSLEVGGPLETQYF; CDR3 DNA: TGTGCCAGCAGCTTGGAAGTAGGCGGCCCCTTGGAGACCCAGTACTTC
D gene: TRBD2; clone size: .; J gene: TRBJ2-7; V gene: TRBV7-2; CDR3 protein: CASRRTSGGASYEQYF; CDR3 DNA: TGTGCCAGCAGGAGAACTAGCGGGGGGGCCTCCTACGAGCAGTACTTC
D gene: TRBD2; clone size: .; J gene: TRBJ2-3; V gene: TRBV2; CDR3 protein: CASSLTQAGGSTDTQYF; CDR3 DNA: TGTGCCAGCAGCCTCACCCAAGCGGGGGGCAGCACAGATACGCAGTATTTT
D gene: .; clone size: .; J gene: TRBJ1-2; V gene: TRBV7-2; CDR3 protein: CASSLGGMNYGYTF; CDR3 DNA: TGTGCCAGCAGCTTGGGGGGGATGAACTATGGCTACACCTTC
D gene: TRBD2; clone size: .; J gene: TRBJ2-5; V gene: TRBV5-4; CDR3 protein: CASSLVAGGQGETQYF; CDR3 DNA: TGTGCCAGCAGCTTGGTAGCGGGGGGGCAGGGAGAGACCCAGTACTTC
D gene: .; clone size: .; J gene: TRBJ1-2; V gene: TRBV5-1; CDR3 protein: CASSPLSGGGLGYTF; CDR3 DNA: TGCGCCAGCAGCCCACTATCGGGCGGGGGCCTGGGCTACACCTTC
D gene: .; clone size: .; J gene: TRBJ2-5; V gene: TRBV10-3; CDR3 protein: CAIGGQETQYF; CDR3 DNA: TGTGCCATCGGCGGGCAAGAGACCCAGTACTTC
D gene: .; clone size: .; J gene: TRBJ2-2; V gene: TRBV27; CDR3 protein: CASSLAVTGELFF; CDR3 DNA: TGTGCCAGCAGTTTAGCAGTCACCGGGGAGCTGTTTTTT
D gene: .; clone size: few; J gene: TRBJ1-3; V gene: TRBV2; CDR3 protein: CASGEQSSGNTIYF; CDR3 DNA: TGTGCCAGCGGGGAGCAGAGCTCTGGAAACACCATATATTTT
D gene: .; clone size: .; J gene: TRBJ2-5; V gene: TRBV18; CDR3 protein: CASSPRGRETQYF; CDR3 DNA: TGTGCCAGCTCACCAAGGGGTAGAGAGACCCAGTACTTC
D gene: TRBD2; clone size: .; J gene: TRBJ2-3; V gene: TRBV6-5; CDR3 protein: CASSSGLVKWF; CDR3 DNA: TGTGCCAGCAGTTCGGGACTAGTGAAGTGGTTT
D gene: .; clone size: .; J gene: TRBJ2-5; V gene: TRBV5-4; CDR3 protein: CASSPESKTGKETQYF; CDR3 DNA: TGTGCCAGCAGCCCTGAATCGAAGACAGGAAAAGAGACCCAGTACTTC
D gene: .; clone size: once; J gene: TRBJ2-3; V gene: TRBV6-2/TRBV6-3; CDR3 protein: CASSSVSDTQYF; CDR3 DNA: TGTGCCAGCAGTTCAGTGTCAGATACGCAGTATTTT
D gene: TRBD1; clone size: .; J gene: TRBJ2-6; V gene: TRBV27; CDR3 protein: CASSPTGASGANVLTF; CDR3 DNA: TGTGCCAGCAGTCCAACAGGGGCCTCCGGGGCCAACGTCCTGACTTTC
D gene: .; clone size: .; J gene: TRBJ1-5; V gene: TRBV6-2/TRBV6-3; CDR3 protein: CASSYPREANQPQHF; CDR3 DNA: TGTGCCAGCAGTTACCCCCGGGAGGCTAATCAGCCCCAGCATTTT
D gene: TRBD2; clone size: .; J gene: TRBJ2-5; V gene: TRBV19; CDR3 protein: CASSVRGETQYF; CDR3 DNA: TGTGCCAGTAGTGTGCGGGGGGAGACCCAGTACTTC
D gene: TRBD1; clone size: .; J gene: TRBJ2-2; V gene: TRBV6-5; CDR3 protein: CASSYNRGRTGELFF; CDR3 DNA: TGTGCCAGCAGTTATAACAGGGGGCGGACCGGGGAGCTGTTTTTT